The rows below give T cell receptor beta chains drawn from one sample of a study of cytomegalovirus exposure and HLA in healthy donors. Only in-frame clones appear in the TCRdb table, and some are missing; sequencing was by immunoSEQ multiplex PCR. Of 130,000 or so clones listed, just under 90% were seen once; the top ten hold 5.5% to 7%. Sequencing was performed on PBMCs. These receptors all stem from a woman aged 25 to 45 in good health and CMV-seropositive. Each CDR3 is given with its conserved first and last residue. Each record gives: J gene, D gene, clone size, V gene, CDR3 protein, CDR3 DNA. A D gene is named only where the DNA matches it firmly. Clone sizes are given selectively: once, few, many, or a class where the clone is expanded.

TRBJ2-1,TRBD2,.,TRBV4-1,CASSQTGTSTEQFF,TGCGCCAGCAGCCAAACCGGGACTAGCACTGAGCAGTTCTTC
TRBJ1-6,.,.,TRBV7-9,CASSRALDSPLHF,TGTGCCAGCAGCCGCGCTTTGGATTCACCCCTCCACTTT
TRBJ2-3,TRBD1,.,TRBV10-3,CAISELDRGRNTDTQYF,TGTGCCATCAGTGAGTTGGACAGGGGGCGGAACACAGATACGCAGTATTTT
TRBJ2-1,.,.,TRBV25-1,CASSDGWGAGGRDEQFF,TGTGCCAGCAGTGATGGGTGGGGGGCAGGGGGAAGGGATGAGCAGTTCTTC
TRBJ2-7,.,.,TRBV5-4,CASSFGQNEQYF,TGTGCCAGCAGCTTTGGACAGAACGAGCAGTACTTC
TRBJ2-1,.,.,TRBV9,CASSSGSGYNEQFF,TGTGCCAGTAGTTCGGGGAGTGGATACAATGAGCAGTTCTTC
TRBJ2-7,.,.,TRBV7-9,CASTSNGLHEQYF,TGTGCCAGCACCTCAAATGGCCTCCACGAGCAGTACTTC
TRBJ1-6,.,few,TRBV6-5,CASSYSTGVKGSPLHF,TGTGCCAGCAGTTACTCGACTGGCGTAAAAGGTTCACCCCTCCACTTT
TRBJ2-1,.,.,TRBV19,CASSIGRAAGEQFF,TGTGCCAGTAGTATAGGCCGGGCGGCAGGGGAGCAGTTCTTC
TRBJ1-1,TRBD1,.,TRBV19,CATSKQGRLNTEAFF,TGTGCCACTTCCAAACAGGGGCGGCTGAACACTGAAGCTTTCTTT
TRBJ1-1,TRBD1,.,TRBV10-1,CASSDGTGGTEAFF,TGCGCCAGCAGTGACGGGACAGGGGGGACTGAAGCTTTCTTT
TRBJ2-1,.,.,TRBV29-1,CSVTPGGGGEQFF,TGCAGCGTCACCCCGGGAGGGGGCGGTGAGCAGTTCTTC
TRBJ1-1,.,.,TRBV28,CASSLGAMNTEAFF,TGTGCCAGCAGTTTGGGGGCTATGAACACTGAAGCTTTCTTT
TRBJ2-1,.,.,TRBV7-6,CASSLELPIILSDEQFF,TGTGCCAGCAGCTTAGAACTGCCAATAATCCTTAGCGATGAGCAGTTCTTC
TRBJ2-2,.,.,TRBV7-7,CASSPSGGNTGELFF,TGTGCCAGCAGCCCAAGCGGAGGGAACACCGGGGAGCTGTTTTTT
TRBJ2-7,TRBD2,.,TRBV28,CASSPLAGGVYEQYF,TGTGCCAGCAGTCCACTAGCGGGAGGGGTCTACGAGCAGTACTTC
TRBJ2-1,TRBD2,.,TRBV6-5,CASSYSPSGRANEQFF,TGTGCCAGCAGTTACTCCCCTAGCGGGAGGGCCAATGAGCAGTTCTTC
TRBJ1-1,TRBD1,.,TRBV6-5,CASSYARQGAGTEAFF,TGTGCCAGCAGTTACGCCCGACAGGGGGCCGGGACTGAAGCTTTCTTT
TRBJ2-2,.,.,TRBV7-9,CASSLGGGEQQLFF,TGTGCCAGCAGCTTAGGAGGGGGGGAGCAACAACTGTTTTTT
TRBJ2-5,.,.,TRBV5-6,CASSSGLPRTQYF,TGTGCCAGCAGCTCGGGACTCCCCAGGACCCAGTACTTC
TRBJ1-1,TRBD1,.,TRBV6-4,CASSPGTGNTEAFF,TGTGCCAGCAGCCCCGGGACAGGGAACACTGAAGCTTTCTTT
TRBJ2-7,TRBD2,.,TRBV2,CASSVLAGSSYEQYF,TGTGCCAGCAGTGTACTAGCGGGGAGCTCCTACGAGCAGTACTTC
TRBJ2-5,TRBD1,.,TRBV5-1,CASSSTGGGETQYF,TGCGCCAGCAGCTCGACAGGGGGAGGAGAGACCCAGTACTTC
TRBJ1-2,.,.,TRBV21-1,CASSKGNHTPRTIYGYTF,TGTGCCAGCAGCAAAGGAAACCACACACCCCGGACTATATATGGCTACACCTTC
TRBJ2-1,.,.,TRBV27,CASSFLPRGGGYNEQFF,TGTGCCAGCAGTTTTCTTCCCCGAGGGGGGGGTTATAATGAGCAGTTCTTC
TRBJ2-1,TRBD2,.,TRBV7-2,CASSWSGGASVEQFF,TGTGCCAGCAGCTGGAGCGGGGGGGCGTCGGTTGAGCAGTTCTTC
TRBJ2-5,.,.,TRBV27,CASSFLGRETQYF,TGTGCCAGCAGTTTCTTGGGGCGGGAGACCCAGTACTTC
TRBJ1-4,TRBD1,.,TRBV2,CASYFGQGEKLFF,TGTGCCAGTTACTTTGGACAGGGTGAAAAACTGTTTTTT
TRBJ1-5,.,.,TRBV7-9,CASSSVLEDQGNQPQHF,TGTGCCAGCAGCTCTGTATTGGAGGATCAGGGGAACCAGCCCCAGCATTTT
TRBJ1-4,.,.,TRBV5-1,CASSSGGSNEKLFF,TGCGCCAGCAGCTCTGGAGGGAGTAATGAAAAACTGTTTTTT
TRBJ1-4,TRBD1,.,TRBV20-1,CSARQGEKLFF,TGCAGTGCCAGACAGGGGGAAAAACTGTTTTTT
TRBJ2-7,TRBD2,.,TRBV27,CASMRLASGGSYEQYF,TGTGCCAGCATGAGATTGGCGAGCGGGGGATCCTACGAGCAGTACTTC
TRBJ2-7,TRBD2,once,TRBV27,CASSFRLAGGYEQYF,TGTGCCAGCAGTTTCCGGCTAGCGGGAGGGTACGAGCAGTACTTC
TRBJ2-7,TRBD1,.,TRBV6-6,CASSGGTGVYEQYF,TGTGCCAGCAGTGGAGGGACAGGGGTCTACGAGCAGTACTTC
TRBJ2-5,.,.,TRBV15,CATSRDRETQYF,TGTGCCACCAGCAGAGATCGGGAGACCCAGTACTTC
TRBJ2-3,TRBD1,.,TRBV7-9,CASSAGQGATSTDTQYF,TGTGCCAGCAGCGCTGGACAGGGAGCTACTAGCACAGATACGCAGTATTTT
TRBJ1-2,.,.,TRBV29-1,CSVEATGGRAGGYTF,TGCAGCGTTGAAGCTACCGGAGGTCGGGCGGGGGGCTACACCTTC
TRBJ1-1,TRBD1,.,TRBV19,CASSRRTGHMNTEAFF,TGTGCCAGTAGTAGACGGACAGGACACATGAACACTGAAGCTTTCTTT
TRBJ2-3,.,.,TRBV11-2,CASSLSLGTQYF,TGTGCCAGCAGCTTGAGCCTTGGTACGCAGTATTTT
TRBJ1-1,.,.,TRBV11-2,CASSLDGRHTEAFF,TGTGCCAGCAGCTTAGACGGCAGGCACACTGAAGCTTTCTTT
TRBJ1-1,.,.,TRBV7-8,CASRTGIEAFF,TGTGCCAGCAGAACGGGGATCGAAGCTTTCTTT
TRBJ1-1,.,.,TRBV9,CASSVEGHLNTEAFF,TGTGCCAGCAGCGTTGAAGGACATTTGAACACTGAAGCTTTCTTT
TRBJ2-7,.,.,TRBV6-1,CASRSGQGSAYEQYF,TGTGCCAGCAGGTCTGGGCAGGGAAGTGCCTACGAGCAGTACTTC
TRBJ2-3,TRBD1,.,TRBV6-9,CASSYDRGTDTQYF,TGTGCCAGCAGTTACGACAGGGGCACAGATACGCAGTATTTT
TRBJ1-5,.,.,TRBV19,CASSIAFRQINQPQHF,TGTGCCAGTAGTATAGCCTTTCGACAGATAAATCAGCCCCAGCATTTT